A selection of T cell receptor beta chains follows, all from one sample in a study of shared T cell receptors in the human thymus. Assay used: immunoSEQ multiplex PCR; TCRdb lists only in-frame clones, some missing. The sample has 450,000 to 650,000 clones, 75% to 85% seen once. These data also formed part of another study, on human thymus T cells.

Sequencing was done on a sample of thymocytes. The receptors originated from a boy younger than two with a congenital heart defect. CDR3s include the opening cysteine and the closing phenylalanine or tryptophan. Each record gives: J gene, clone size, V gene, D gene, CDR3 protein, CDR3 DNA. The D gene is left open where the match is weak. A row's size may be missing; if present it is once, few, many or a size class.

TRBJ2-5 | . | TRBV14 | TRBD2 | CASSQETSGDRETQYF | TGTGCCAGCAGCCAAGAAACTAGCGGGGATCGTGAGACCCAGTACTTC
TRBJ2-7 | . | TRBV18 | . | CASSPPGRGSEQYF | TGTGCCAGCTCACCTCCAGGGCGGGGATCCGAGCAGTACTTC
TRBJ1-1 | few | TRBV13 | TRBD1 | CASSTTGGRF | TGTGCCAGCAGCACGACAGGGGGCCGTTTT
TRBJ2-7 | . | TRBV10-3 | TRBD2 | CAISDRTERRGLAGGKQYF | TGTGCCATCAGTGATAGGACAGAGCGCCGGGGACTAGCGGGAGGAAAGCAGTACTTC
TRBJ2-1 | . | TRBV25-1 | TRBD2 | CASPGTSVGEQFF | TGTGCCAGCCCAGGGACTAGCGTAGGTGAGCAGTTCTTC
TRBJ2-7 | . | TRBV11-2 | . | CASSLSLLVEDEQYF | TGTGCCAGCAGCTTATCCCTTCTAGTGGAGGACGAGCAGTACTTC
TRBJ2-7 | . | TRBV5-6 | TRBD2 | CASSFSGRTGGEQYF | TGTGCCAGCAGCTTTAGCGGGAGAACTGGCGGCGAGCAGTACTTC
TRBJ1-2 | once | TRBV5-1 | TRBD1 | CASSFPGQGANYGYTF | TGCGCCAGCAGCTTCCCGGGACAGGGAGCTAACTATGGCTACACCTTC
TRBJ1-3 | . | TRBV6-6 | TRBD1 | CASSRDSSSGNTIYF | TGTGCCAGCAGTCGGGACAGTTCCTCTGGAAACACCATATATTTT
TRBJ2-7 | . | TRBV5-1 | . | CASSYTSSSYEQYF | TGCGCCAGCAGCTACACCTCAAGCTCCTACGAGCAGTACTTC
TRBJ2-7 | . | TRBV4-2 | TRBD2 | CASSTTSGRPMDEQYF | TGTGCCAGCAGCACGACTAGCGGGAGGCCCATGGACGAGCAGTACTTC
TRBJ2-2 | . | TRBV11-3 | . | CASGKALEGTGELFF | TGTGCCAGCGGGAAAGCGCTGGAGGGAACCGGGGAGCTGTTTTTT
TRBJ2-6 | . | TRBV7-3 | TRBD2 | CASSLNRGLAEDSGANVLTF | TGTGCCAGCAGCTTAAACCGAGGACTAGCGGAGGACTCTGGGGCCAACGTCCTGACTTTC
TRBJ2-3 | . | TRBV6-5 | . | CASSYRAGFDTDTQYF | TGTGCCAGCAGTTACAGAGCGGGTTTCGACACAGATACGCAGTATTTT
TRBJ2-1 | . | TRBV7-9 | . | CASSPTEANEQFF | TGTGCCAGCAGCCCTACCGAGGCCAATGAGCAGTTCTTC
TRBJ2-2 | . | TRBV19 | TRBD2 | CASSTPLPSGRGLYTGELFF | TGTGCCAGTAGTACCCCCCTTCCTAGCGGGAGAGGTCTTTACACCGGGGAGCTGTTTTTT
TRBJ2-7 | . | TRBV27 | TRBD2 | CASRTSGRVGEQYF | TGTGCCAGCAGGACTAGCGGGAGAGTGGGCGAGCAGTACTTC
TRBJ2-7 | . | TRBV19 | TRBD1 | CASTDRGHEQYF | TGTGCCAGTACCGACAGGGGCCACGAGCAGTACTTC
TRBJ2-2 | . | TRBV5-1 | . | CASTPGKPIQGVAGELFF | TGCGCCAGCACGCCCGGGAAACCAATACAGGGAGTGGCCGGGGAGCTGTTTTTT
TRBJ2-1 | . | TRBV2 | TRBD2 | CASSPGTSGYNEQFF | TGTGCCAGCAGCCCCGGGACTAGCGGATACAATGAGCAGTTCTTC
TRBJ2-7 | . | TRBV4-2 | TRBD2 | CASSQVERPSGLGEQYF | TGTGCCAGCAGCCAAGTCGAACGGCCTAGCGGATTGGGCGAGCAGTACTTC
TRBJ1-1 | . | TRBV15 | . | CATSRATNTEAFF | TGTGCCACCAGTCGAGCCACGAACACTGAAGCTTTCTTT
TRBJ2-3 | few | TRBV29-1 | . | CSVVGASTDTQYF | TGCAGCGTTGTGGGGGCTAGCACAGATACGCAGTATTTT
TRBJ2-7 | few | TRBV6-4 | TRBD2 | CASSAPRLAGFEQYF | TGTGCCAGCAGTGCCCCCCGACTAGCGGGATTCGAGCAGTACTTC
TRBJ1-2 | . | TRBV4-2 | . | CASSQVGTPPYGYTF | TGTGCCAGCAGCCAAGTTGGGACACCTCCCTATGGCTACACCTTC
TRBJ2-7 | . | TRBV6-5 | TRBD1 | CASRLGQGSHEQYF | TGTGCCAGCAGATTGGGACAGGGGTCCCACGAGCAGTACTTC
TRBJ1-2 | . | TRBV5-4 | TRBD1 | CASSLRDRVYGYTF | TGTGCCAGCAGCTTGCGGGACAGGGTATATGGCTACACCTTC
TRBJ2-7 | . | TRBV15 | TRBD2 | CATSRDAGEGKKPYEQYF | TGTGCCACCAGCAGAGATGCGGGAGAGGGGAAAAAGCCCTACGAGCAGTACTTC
TRBJ1-1 | . | TRBV19 | . | CASRLCLPTAGTEAFF | TGTGCCAGTAGACTATGCCTACCGACCGCCGGGACTGAAGCTTTCTTT
TRBJ2-7 | . | TRBV14 | . | CASSQPGRDSPYEQYF | TGTGCCAGCAGCCAGCCTGGGCGGGACAGTCCCTACGAGCAGTACTTC
TRBJ2-1 | few | TRBV28 | TRBD2 | CASSVLRTSGFNEQFF | TGTGCCAGCAGTGTGCTTCGGACTAGCGGTTTCAATGAGCAGTTCTTC
TRBJ2-1 | . | TRBV6-1 | . | CASSEARRAGNEQFF | TGTGCCAGCAGTGAAGCGCGCCGCGCGGGGAATGAGCAGTTCTTC
TRBJ2-3 | . | TRBV27 | TRBD1 | CASSSLGAGGTTDTQYF | TGTGCCAGCAGTTCTCTCGGGGCAGGGGGCACCACAGATACGCAGTATTTT
TRBJ1-4 | . | TRBV4-1 | . | CASSQGGATNEKLFF | TGCGCCAGCAGCCAAGGCGGGGCAACTAATGAAAAACTGTTTTTT
TRBJ2-1 | . | TRBV12-5 | . | CASGFTGDQGNEQFF | TGTGCTAGTGGTTTCACAGGAGACCAAGGTAATGAGCAGTTCTTC
TRBJ2-1 | . | TRBV7-2 | . | CASSASAGLYNEQFF | TGTGCCAGCAGCGCTAGCGCGGGACTGTACAATGAGCAGTTCTTC
TRBJ1-3 | . | TRBV7-9 | TRBD1 | CASSFADRGPRTGNTIYF | TGTGCCAGCAGCTTTGCGGACAGGGGGCCTCGCACTGGAAACACCATATATTTT
TRBJ2-7 | . | TRBV7-9 | . | CASSLQRRMGAGGYEQYF | TGTGCCAGCAGCCTCCAAAGACGCATGGGGGCCGGAGGTTACGAGCAGTACTTC
TRBJ2-1 | few | TRBV2 | . | CASSVANGRIYNEQFF | TGTGCCAGCAGTGTCGCGAACGGGAGAATCTACAATGAGCAGTTCTTC
TRBJ2-7 | . | TRBV6-1 | TRBD1 | CASSGNRGNEQYF | TGTGCCAGCAGCGGGAACAGGGGGAACGAGCAGTACTTC
TRBJ2-2 | . | TRBV27 | . | CASSMLTGGAGELFF | TGTGCCAGCAGTATGCTAACAGGGGGGGCCGGGGAGCTGTTTTTT
TRBJ1-1 | few | TRBV4-2 | TRBD1 | CASSQDWDRGYEEAFF | TGTGCCAGCAGCCAAGATTGGGACAGGGGCTATGAGGAAGCTTTCTTT
TRBJ2-7 | once | TRBV6-5 | . | CASSCAGAPTYEQYF | TGTGCCAGCAGTTGCGCAGGGGCCCCAACCTACGAGCAGTACTTC
TRBJ1-5 | . | TRBV7-7 | TRBD1 | CASSLQPQGRGNQPQHF | TGTGCCAGCAGCTTGCAACCACAGGGGCGGGGCAATCAGCCCCAGCATTTT
TRBJ1-1 | . | TRBV7-3 | TRBD1 | CASSLTLDRGTEAFF | TGTGCCAGCAGCTTAACCCTAGACAGGGGAACTGAAGCTTTCTTT
TRBJ1-3 | few | TRBV7-9 | . | CASSLVGDRGNTIYF | TGTGCCAGCAGCTTAGTGGGAGACAGGGGAAACACCATATATTTT
TRBJ2-7 | . | TRBV14 | TRBD2 | CASSQEGTSGRAYEQYF | TGTGCCAGCAGCCAAGAGGGAACTAGCGGGAGGGCCTACGAGCAGTACTTC
TRBJ2-3 | . | TRBV7-6 | . | CASSTRPESTDTQYF | TGTGCCAGCAGCACTAGGCCGGAAAGCACAGATACGCAGTATTTT
TRBJ1-4 | . | TRBV7-6 | TRBD1 | CASSMGQALTDEKLFF | TGTGCCAGCAGCATGGGACAGGCACTAACCGATGAAAAACTGTTTTTT
TRBJ2-7 | . | TRBV28 | TRBD2 | CASSPIIAGIVEQYF | TGTGCCAGCAGTCCAATTATAGCGGGAATTGTCGAGCAGTACTTC
TRBJ2-1 | . | TRBV4-1 | TRBD2 | CASSHQKLAGVNEQFF | TGCGCCAGCAGCCACCAAAAACTAGCGGGAGTCAATGAGCAGTTCTTC
TRBJ2-7 | . | TRBV2 | . | CASSDRALDEQYF | TGTGCCAGCAGTGACAGGGCCCTGGACGAGCAGTACTTC
TRBJ1-5 | . | TRBV4-1 | . | CASSPSSGGENQPQHF | TGCGCCAGCAGCCCCTCTTCTGGGGGGGAAAATCAGCCCCAGCATTTT
TRBJ1-2 | . | TRBV28 | TRBD1 | CASSWDRGSGYTF | TGTGCCAGCAGTTGGGACAGGGGCAGTGGCTACACCTTC
TRBJ1-1 | . | TRBV7-3 | . | CASSHLLSGEISTTEAFF | TGTGCCAGCAGCCACCTACTCTCCGGGGAGATTTCGACCACTGAAGCTTTCTTT